Following are 12 T cell receptor beta chains from one sample sequenced in a study of radiotherapy plus CTLA-4 blockade in lung cancer. This table comes from immunoSEQ multiplex PCR, and its TCRdb copy is limited to in-frame clones, with some not included. The sample carries tens of thousands of clones, more than 75% recorded once. This material consisted of peripheral blood, taken from a patient treated with radiotherapy plus ipilimumab. These receptors were collected from a human donor with non-small cell lung cancer who had a partial response to radiotherapy plus ipilimumab.

This rearrangement joins TRBV13 to TRBJ1-1, with a weak D call TRBD1 (6 bases). The germline gives CDR1 PRHDT, CDR2 FYEKMQ (reference sequence). The CDR3 sequence is 14 residues long. V was pared by 3 bases and J by 2 bases, with 10 bases between. DNA for the CDR3: TGTGCCAGCAGCTTCGCAGGGGAAAACACTGAAGCTTTCTTT. It yields the protein CASSFAGENTEAFF.

This clone was seen a single time. The chain links TRBV5-1 to TRBJ2-5, with TRBD2 matching over 8 bases. The end of the DNA aligns better with TRBJ2-7, so the J call may be wrong. From germline, CDR1 is SGHRS and CDR2 YFSETQ. This CDR3 is 16 amino acids long. The CDR3 is CASSLGVAGLTYEQYF. For the CDR3, the DNA is TGCGCCAGCAGCTTGGGGGTAGCGGGGCTAACCTACGAGCAGTACTTC.

CDR3 amino acids: CASNVLRGSSYEQYV. The DNA of the CDR3 is TGTGCCAGCAACGTTCTCCGCGGGAGCTCCTACGAGCAGTACGTC. The chain couples TRBV5-6 to TRBJ2-7; 7 nucleotides agree with TRBD2. The CDR3 runs 15 residues. J lost 0 bases, V lost 6 bases, and 9 bases had no gene match. Germline V gives CDR1 SGHDT, CDR2 YYEEEE.

V is TRBV5-1 and J is TRBJ1-1; TRBD1 aligns across 8 bases. J lost 4 bases, V lost 0 bases, and 5 bases had no gene match. The CDR3 is 15 amino acids. Germline V CDR1 and CDR2: SGHRS, YFSETQ. The CDR3 spells CASSLGSQGGTEAFF. The CDR3 DNA reads TGCGCCAGCAGCTTGGGTTCACAGGGGGGCACTGAAGCTTTCTTT.

This clone has just a few counts. The V call is TRBV6-1, the J call TRBJ1-4, with D possibly TRBD1 on 5 matching bases. CDR1 MNHNS and CDR2 SASEGT come from the germline V gene. This CDR3 comprises 20 residues. The germline V and J ends were trimmed by 3 bases and 0 bases, with 23 bases remaining between them. CDR3 nucleotides: TGTGCCAGCAGTGATCCGGCAGGGAGGGGTCTCGACCCAACTAATGAAAAACTGTTTTTT. Translation: CASSDPAGRGLDPTNEKLFF.

The rearrangement links TRBV19 to TRBJ2-7; D perhaps matches TRBD1 (6 bases). In germline, CDR1 is LNHDA, CDR2 SQIVND (reference sequence). The V and J ends lost 3 bases and 2 bases respectively, with 8 bases between them. The CDR3 contains 13 residues. CDR3 residues: CASSMRTAYEQYF. In DNA form, the CDR3 reads TGTGCCAGTAGTATGAGGACAGCCTACGAGCAGTACTTC.

The rearrangement joins TRBV27 to TRBJ2-6; D perhaps matches TRBD1 (6 bases). V lost 9 bases and J lost 0, with 18 bases in between. CDR3 length equals 17 residues. Germline CDR1 MNHEY, CDR2 SMNVEV (reference sequence). The CDR3 here is CASKTRGYGSGANVLTF. The CDR3, as DNA: TGTGCCAGTAAGACCAGGGGTTACGGCTCTGGGGCCAACGTCCTGACTTTC.

The genes are TRBV10-3 and TRBJ2-1; 11 bases fit TRBD2. With V trimmed by 4 bases and J by 5 bases, 4 bases remained unmatched. In germline, CDR1 is ENHRY, CDR2 SYGVKD. The CDR3 is 15 amino acids. In DNA, the CDR3 is TGTGCCATCAGTGCAAAGGGACTAGCGGACAATGAGCAGTTCTTC. Amino acid sequence: CAISAKGLADNEQFF.

The chain joins TRBV29-1 to TRBJ2-3; 7 bases map to TRBD1. The V and J ends lost 6 bases and 3 bases, in that order; junction bases with no gene match: 15. Germline V gene sequence: CDR1 SQVTM, CDR2 ANQGSEA. The CDR3 contains 16 residues. DNA for the CDR3: TGCAGCGTCCCAAAACCCCCAGGGGGTGGTACAGATACGCAGTATTTT. Encoded protein: CSVPKPPGGGTDTQYF.

The CDR3 spells CASSLRGSGDTQYF. CDR3 nucleotide sequence: TGTGCCAGCAGTTTACGGGGGAGTGGAGATACGCAGTATTTT. The chain uses TRBV28 and TRBJ2-3; D is possibly TRBD2 (6 bases). V lost 2 bases and J 5 bases, leaving 11 bases between the germline ends. Germline V gives CDR1 MDHEN, CDR2 SYDVKM. This CDR3 has 14 amino acids.

The rearrangement uses TRBV18 and TRBJ2-5; TRBD2 agrees at 9 bases. This CDR3 is 17 amino acids long. Germline V gene data show CDR1 as KGHSH and CDR2 as LQKENI. V was clipped by 0 bases and J by 3 bases; unmatched bases: 8. This chain's CDR3 is CASSPPFLRTSEETQYF. The CDR3 coding sequence is TGTGCCAGCTCACCACCTTTTTTGAGGACTAGCGAAGAGACCCAGTACTTC.

CDR3 sequence reads: CASSLEGYQQFF. The CDR3 region has the DNA TGTGCCAGCAGTTTAGAGGGCTATCAGCAGTTCTTC. The V call is TRBV28, the J call TRBJ2-1, with D perhaps matching TRBD2 (5 bases). The CDR3 loop spans 12 amino acids. V was trimmed by 2 bases and J by 11 bases, leaving 10 bases between them. Germline CDR1 reads MDHEN; CDR2 reads SYDVKM.